This T cell receptor (beta chain) was sequenced for a study of identical twins. This CDR3 has 16 amino acids. Germline CDR1 and CDR2: SGDLS and YYNGEE. V lost 0 bases and J lost 5, with 17 bases in between. In this sample, this clonotype turned up many times. Its antigen is undetermined. No donor was unhealthy or non-Caucasian. After template switching added a universal primer site, the resulting cDNA carried unique molecular identifiers. TCRdb re-called the 5' RACE reads with MiXCR, one entry per CDR3 protein. The sample yields 690,000 or so distinct CDR3 sequences, more than 6.5% seen once. Study-wide points: Weaker excess sharing between twins was seen in beta out-of-frame sequences. The models systematically underestimated how much out-of-frame TCR alpha was shared in monozygotic twins.

The sample was also reused in another study, on yellow fever vaccine responses in identical twins.

V usage is TRBV9 and J usage is TRBJ2-5; D gene ambiguous. The sample comprised PBMCs. The TCR sequence derives from a woman aged 18-29 years in good health. The CDR3 bases are TGTGCCAGCAGCGTAGGGCCAGTGTACCCCCAGGAGACCCAGTACTTC. It specifies CASSVGPVYPQETQYF.